The 29 T cell receptor beta chains below come from one sample, sequenced in a study of cytotoxic CD8 clonotypes in ibrutinib-treated CLL (dated by TCRdb to the early 2020s). The time point label of this sample denotes: progressive disease on ibrutinib. Libraries were made using the immunoSEQ multiplex PCR assay. Not all clones reach the TCRdb copy of this immuneACCESS table, which keeps in-frame sequences only. Checked studies attribute under half of the gap to unresolved V genes and leave the rest unexplained. The sample table holds about 160,000 clones, of which 70% to 90% were seen once. Around 3.1% of the sample rests with the top ten. The sequenced sample was PBMCs, obtained at disease progression, from a patient treated with ibrutinib. The source is a human donor with chronic lymphocytic leukemia.

V is TRBV7-9 and J is TRBJ1-1; 10 positions match TRBD1. This CDR3 is 14 amino acids long. J was trimmed by 8 bases and V by 8 bases; bases with no gene match: 11. The germline gives CDR1 SEHNR, CDR2 FQNEAQ (reference sequence). The CDR3 region is CASLSGTGVHEAFF. CDR3 DNA: TGTGCCAGCCTCTCGGGGACAGGGGTCCACGAAGCTTTCTTT.

The CDR3 DNA reads TGTGCCAGCAGCTTAGCTACGTTCCGAGCTAACTATGGCTACACCTTC. Translating gives CASSLATFRANYGYTF. The chain combines TRBV7-2 with TRBJ1-2; no definite D call. V shed 0 bases and J shed 0 bases, with 11 bases lying between them. Germline V gives CDR1 SGHTA, CDR2 FQGNSA. The CDR3 consists of 16 residues.

This rearrangement joins TRBV2 to TRBJ2-1; D is unclear. Germline V gene lookup returns CDR1 SNHLY and CDR2 FYNNEI. V gave up 4 bases and J gave up 6 bases, with 13 bases separating them. The CDR3 has 14 amino acids. Here the CDR3 DNA reads TGTGCCAGCAGTGTAACCAGTTTGGGCAATGAGCAGTTCTTC. Translating it yields CASSVTSLGNEQFF.

This chain joins TRBV7-2 and TRBJ2-2; D uncertain. Germline CDR1 and CDR2: SGHTA and FQGNSA. V dropped 4 bases and J dropped 6 bases, with 9 bases sitting between them. The CDR3 sequence is 13 residues long. The CDR3 DNA reads TGTGCCAGCAGCTCCCGCGAAGCCGGGGAGCTGTTTTTT. It is translated as CASSSREAGELFF.

Regarding this clone: This is likely a read error, given that the CDR3 carries no conserved phenylalanine or tryptophan at its end. J is TRBJ2-2 and V is TRBV14; the match to TRBD1 covers 7 bases. Germline V gives CDR1 SGHDN, CDR2 FVKESK. This CDR3 has 13 residues. Trimming took 0 bases from V and 14 from J; bases not matched to a gene: 6. This CDR3 reads CASSQERQGVLFS. CDR3 in DNA: TGTGCCAGCAGCCAAGAGAGGCAGGGGGTTCTGTTTTCT.

V gene TRBV11-2 combines with J gene TRBJ2-3; the D gene could be TRBD1 or TRBD2 (6 bases each). V shed 5 bases and J shed 1 base, with 16 bases lying between them. In germline, CDR1 is SGHAT, CDR2 FQNNGV. This CDR3 comprises 16 residues. The CDR3 sequence: CASSHSGGVGTDTQYF. CDR3 coding DNA: TGTGCCAGCAGCCACTCCGGGGGCGTCGGCACAGATACGCAGTATTTT.

This chain links TRBV27 with TRBJ2-5; 7 positions match TRBD2. CDR1 is MNHEY and CDR2 is SMNVEV in the germline V gene (reference sequence). The CDR3 consists of 15 residues. Germline trimming cut 5 bases from V and 1 base from J; bases unmatched to any gene: 7. CDR3 sequence: CASSPPSGGQETQYF. DNA for the CDR3: TGTGCCAGCAGTCCCCCCTCGGGGGGCCAAGAGACCCAGTACTTC.

The genes are TRBV6-1 and TRBJ2-7, with D perhaps matching TRBD1 (6 bases). The CDR3 has 15 amino acids. Between the trimmed V and J ends, which lost 1 base and 5 bases, there was a span of 15 bases. Germline-derived CDR1 and CDR2 are MNHNS and SASEGT. This CDR3 reads CASSEGAGARDEQYF. For the CDR3, the DNA is TGTGCCAGCAGTGAAGGGGCAGGGGCCAGGGACGAGCAGTACTTC.

This chain connects TRBV7-8 to TRBJ2-3; 7 positions match TRBD2. V lost 1 base, J lost 3 bases, and 10 bases stayed unmatched. Germline V gene sequence: CDR1 SGHVS, CDR2 FQNEAQ. The CDR3 has 17 residues. The CDR3 nucleotides are TGTGCCAGCAGCTTAGTTACTGGCGGGAGTGAGACAGATACGCAGTATTTT. Translated: CASSLVTGGSETDTQYF.

The rearrangement joins TRBV18 to TRBJ2-7; D not resolved. Germline CDR1 is KGHSH and CDR2 is LQKENI. CDR3 length equals 13 residues. V shed 0 bases and J shed 2 bases, with 5 bases lying between them. CDR3 in amino acids: CASSPPETYEQYF. CDR3 bases: TGTGCCAGCTCACCACCGGAGACCTACGAGCAGTACTTC.

This chain joins TRBV6-6 and TRBJ1-2, with TRBD1 matching over 9 bases. This CDR3 has 14 amino acids. V shed 6 bases, J shed 8 bases, and the junction held 10 bases outside the gene matches. Germline assignment: CDR1 MNHNY and CDR2 SVGAGI (reference sequence). As DNA, the CDR3 is TGTGCCAGCAGCCAACGACAGGGGGACGGCGGCTACACCTTC. Amino acids: CASSQRQGDGGYTF.

The chain joins TRBV6-6 to TRBJ2-7; D is possibly TRBD2 (6 bases). The CDR3 contains 14 residues. V lost 1 base to trimming and J lost 5 bases, with 12 bases between them. Germline loops: CDR1 MNHNY, CDR2 SVGAGI (reference sequence). This chain's CDR3 is CASSYFVGSHEQYF. The CDR3, as DNA: TGTGCCAGCAGTTACTTCGTCGGGAGCCACGAGCAGTACTTC.

The chain combines TRBV19 with TRBJ2-3, with D possibly TRBD2 on 5 matching bases. Trimming took 3 bases from V and 5 from J, leaving 9 bases between them. In germline, CDR1 is LNHDA, CDR2 SQIVND (reference sequence). The CDR3 is made up of 13 amino acids. The CDR3 reads CASSIERRDTQYF. In DNA, the CDR3 is TGTGCCAGTAGTATCGAGCGGAGAGATACGCAGTATTTT.

V and J are TRBV9 and TRBJ2-1; 8 nucleotides match TRBD2. CDR3 length: 20 amino acids. The J segment lost 6 bases and the V segment lost 1 base, leaving 21 bases of the junction unmatched. Germline assignment: CDR1 SGDLS and CDR2 YYNGEE. For the CDR3, the DNA is TGTGCCAGCAGCGTAAAACCCCTGGGGGTTTTAACGGGAGGGCCCAATGAGCAGTTCTTC. Protein product: CASSVKPLGVLTGGPNEQFF.

This chain uses TRBV7-6 with TRBJ2-7; possible D gene TRBD1, 8 bases. V was pared by 5 bases and J by 7 bases, with 21 bases between. The CDR3 has 15 residues. Germline V gives CDR1 SGHVS, CDR2 FNYEAQ. The CDR3 protein is CASSQPGQGAGEQYF. The CDR3 DNA reads as TGTGCCAGCAGCCAGCCCGGACAGGGAGCGGGGGAGCAGTACTTC. The whole variable domain, remainder taken from reference TRBV7-6 and TRBJ2-7, is GAGVSQSPRYKVTKRGQDVALRCDPISGHVSLYWYRQALGQGPEFLTYFNYEAQQDKSGLPNDRFSAERPEGSISTLTIQRTEQRDSAMYRCASSQPGQGAGEQYFGPGTRLTVT.

The chain joins TRBV7-2 to TRBJ2-2; D is ambiguous. The CDR3 is 15 amino acids. Trimming took 7 bases from V and 4 from J, leaving 16 bases between them. Per germline, CDR1 SGHTA and CDR2 FQGNSA. The CDR3: CASTHDGRRTGELFF. The CDR3 DNA follows: TGTGCCAGCACCCACGACGGGCGCCGCACCGGGGAGCTGTTTTTT. The full variable domain, completed using reference TRBV7-2 and TRBJ2-2, is GAGVSQSPSNKVTEKGKDVELRCDPISGHTALYWYRQSLGQGLEFLIYFQGNSAPDKSGLPSDRFSAERTGGSVSTLTIQRTQQEDSAVYLCASTHDGRRTGELFFGEGSRLTVL.

This clone was observed a few times. The rearrangement joins TRBV28 to TRBJ1-1; 7 nucleotides line up with TRBD1. Germline-derived CDR1 and CDR2 are MDHEN and SYDVKM. The CDR3 has 13 residues. J gave up 5 bases and V 6 bases, and 6 bases lay outside the gene matches. CDR3 sequence reads: CASRSTGRTEAFF. The DNA of the CDR3 is TGTGCCAGCAGATCGACAGGGAGGACTGAAGCTTTCTTT. Using reference TRBV28 and TRBJ1-1 for the parts outside the CDR3, the full variable domain is DVKVTQSSRYLVKRTGEKVFLECVQDMDHENMFWYRQDPGLGLRLIYFSYDVKMKEKGDIPEGYSVSREKKERFSLILESASTNQTSMYLCASRSTGRTEAFFGQGTRLTVV.

This CDR3 is CASSSGQGAETQYF. CDR3 nucleotide sequence: TGCGCCAGCAGCTCCGGACAGGGTGCGGAGACCCAGTACTTC. The chain links TRBV5-1 to TRBJ2-5, with 8 bases aligning to TRBD1. Looked up from germline, CDR1 is SGHRS and CDR2 is YFSETQ. V lost 3 bases, J lost 5 bases, and 6 bases stayed unmatched. CDR3 length equals 14 residues.

The chain employs TRBV30 and TRBJ2-5; 10 bases are shared with TRBD2. J lost 1 base, V lost 0 bases, and 5 bases had no gene match. Germline CDR1 GTSNPN, CDR2 SVGIG (reference sequence). This CDR3 has 16 residues. The DNA of the CDR3 is TGTGCCTGGAGTGTACAAAGGACTAGCGGCCAAGAGACCCAGTACTTC. Translating it yields CAWSVQRTSGQETQYF.

This chain connects TRBV6-5 to TRBJ2-1; D is perhaps TRBD1 or TRBD2 (5 bases each). The CDR3 is made up of 11 amino acids. V lost 6 bases and J 10 bases, leaving 10 bases between the germline ends. Germline assignment: CDR1 MNHEY and CDR2 SVGAGI. The CDR3 DNA reads as TGTGCCAGCAGCCGCCGGGACGAGCAGTTCTTC. Translation gives CASSRRDEQFF.

The V gene is TRBV7-6, the J gene TRBJ1-2; 11 nucleotides match TRBD1. CDR1 and CDR2 from the germline V gene are SGHVS and FNYEAQ. There are 15 residues in the CDR3. With V trimmed by 3 bases and J by 7 bases, 7 bases remained unmatched. The CDR3 bases are TGTGCCAGCAGCTTTCCCGGACAGGGGGCGGTTGGCTACACCTTC. It codes for CASSFPGQGAVGYTF.

This chain connects TRBV28 to TRBJ1-2; 7 bases line up with TRBD1. This CDR3 spans 15 amino acids. Germline lookup yields CDR1 MDHEN and CDR2 SYDVKM. The V and J ends lost 6 bases and 8 bases, in that order; junction bases with no gene match: 15. Written as DNA, the CDR3 is TGTGCCAGCAGCTCTCACCAGGGGGTTGTGCGAGGCTACACCTTC. The encoded protein is CASSSHQGVVRGYTF.

This chain links TRBV27 with TRBJ2-7; 12 nucleotides agree with TRBD2. The CDR3 length is 16 residues. V shed 5 bases and J 3 bases; nucleotides not matched to a gene: 8. Germline CDR1 and CDR2: MNHEY and SMNVEV (reference sequence). The CDR3 DNA reads as TGTGCCAGCAGTCCTAGCGGGAGGGCCCGTTACTACGAGCAGTACTTC. This codes for CASSPSGRARYYEQYF.

This chain uses TRBV6-6 with TRBJ1-2, with unresolved D. The CDR3 has 12 residues. CDR1 is MNHNY, CDR2 SVGAGI, per germline (reference sequence). CDR3 DNA sequence: TGTGTTTCCACGAATCAAAGATATGGCTACACCTTC. Amino acid sequence: CVSTNQRYGYTF.

The CDR3 is CASSLTGLSGNTIYF. CDR3 in DNA: TGTGCCAGCAGTCTCACAGGGTTATCTGGAAACACCATATATTTT. The V call is TRBV27, the J call TRBJ1-3; D is perhaps TRBD1 (6 bases). CDR3 length: 15 residues. CDR1 and CDR2 (germline): MNHEY, SMNVEV (reference sequence). The V end was cut by 5 bases, the J end by 1 base, with 12 bases between.

The CDR3 sequence is CAISGNSSLYSYEQYF. The CDR3 bases are TGTGCCATCAGCGGAAATTCTAGTTTGTACTCCTACGAGCAGTACTTC. The chain carries TRBV10-3 and TRBJ2-7, with D unclear. The CDR3 extends over 16 amino acids. The germline CDR1 and CDR2 sequences are ENHRY and SYGVKD. V shed 6 bases and J shed 0 bases, with 18 bases lying between them.

J is TRBJ2-6 and V is TRBV6-5; no definite D call. V was pared by 6 bases and J by 0 bases, with 6 bases between. This CDR3 spans 14 amino acids. Germline V gene data show CDR1 as MNHEY and CDR2 as SVGAGI. The CDR3 bases are TGTGCCAGCAGATTCTCCTCTGGGGCCAACGTCCTGACTTTC. Its protein is CASRFSSGANVLTF.

This sequence joins TRBV7-2 and TRBJ1-1, with D unresolved. Per the germline V gene, CDR1 is SGHTA and CDR2 is FQGNSA. This CDR3 is 14 amino acids long. With 3 bases removed from V and 8 bases from J, the gap between germline ends came to 16 bases. The CDR3 bases are TGTGCCAGCAGCTTCCACCAAGCAACAGAAGAAGCTTTCTTT. This translates into CASSFHQATEEAFF.

This clone was observed once. CDR3 sequence: CASSSRDARTTEAFF. DNA for the CDR3: TGTGCCAGCAGCTCTCGGGACGCCCGTACCACTGAAGCTTTCTTT. The rearrangement links TRBV7-3 to TRBJ1-1; maybe TRBD1 (5 bases). V lost 4 bases and J lost 4, with 16 bases in between. The germline V gene encodes CDR1 SGHTA and CDR2 FQGTGA. The CDR3 runs to 15 residues.